The sequence of this T cell receptor beta chain was determined in a study of vaccination and CD4 T cells after COVID-19. Overall study context: Recovered patients in the cohort numbered six men and four women, two of them Hispanic. The authors exposed cells to overlapping spike peptides derived from SARS-CoV-2, HCoV-NL63, HCoV-OC43 and HCoV-229E.

Trimming shortened V by 5 bases and J by 4 bases, and 12 bases separated the two germline ends. Germline V gene data show CDR1 as SGHVS and CDR2 as FNYEAQ. The CDR3 sequence is 14 residues long. Sample treatment: roughly 11-day PBMC culture with coronavirus spike peptide pools or control peptides (ViraFEST assay). After expanding antigen-specific T cells with peptide pools, ViraFEST sequenced their TCRs. PBMC cultures, at a few million cells per well, received 10 IU/ml IL-2 and about 9.3 ug/ml peptide pools. The Oncomine TCR Beta short-read assay sequenced DNA from cultured CD4+ T cells. TCRdb re-analysed the PCR reads in MiXCR, keeping a single row per CDR3 protein. The sample contains under 20,000 distinct CDR3 sequences, 20% to 25% of which appear only once. About this clonotype itself: No antigen is known for it.

The V gene is TRBV7-6, the J gene TRBJ1-3; D may be TRBD1 (6 bases). The clonotype comes from a human donor with COVID-19. Specimen: cultured CD4+ T cells from blood. CDR3 region: CASSPRGGGNTIYF. The CDR3 DNA follows: TGTGCCAGCAGCCCTCGGGGGGGCGGAAACACCATATATTTT.